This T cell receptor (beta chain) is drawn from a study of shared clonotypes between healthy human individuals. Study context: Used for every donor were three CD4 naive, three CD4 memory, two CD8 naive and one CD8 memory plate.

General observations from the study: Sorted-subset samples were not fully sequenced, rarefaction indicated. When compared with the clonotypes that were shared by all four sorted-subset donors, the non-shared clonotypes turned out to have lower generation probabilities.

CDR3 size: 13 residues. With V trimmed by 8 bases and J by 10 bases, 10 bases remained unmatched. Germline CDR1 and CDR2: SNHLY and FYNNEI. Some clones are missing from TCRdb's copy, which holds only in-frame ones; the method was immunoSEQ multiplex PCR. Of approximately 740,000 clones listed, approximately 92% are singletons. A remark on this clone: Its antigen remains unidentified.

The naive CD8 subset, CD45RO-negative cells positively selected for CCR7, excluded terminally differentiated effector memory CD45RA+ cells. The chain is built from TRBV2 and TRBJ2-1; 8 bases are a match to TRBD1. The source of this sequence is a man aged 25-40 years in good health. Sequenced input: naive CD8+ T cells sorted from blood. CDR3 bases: TGTGCCAGCCCAGGGGGCCCTTCGACGGAGCAGTTCTTC. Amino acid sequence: CASPGGPSTEQFF.